These 13 T cell receptor beta chains were all obtained from the same sample, sequenced in a study of blood T cell repertoires in COVID-19. Profiled with immunoSEQ multiplex PCR; TCRdb holds only in-frame clones, not every one. The table shows roughly 290,000 clones, with 70% to 90% occurring only once. Sequencing was carried out using PBMCs or T cells enriched from blood (not recorded which). The receptors shown here come from a young woman who had recovered from COVID-19.

The rearrangement uses TRBV7-3 and TRBJ2-1; TRBD2 agrees at 11 bases. The CDR3 is made up of 14 amino acids. The germline gives CDR1 SGHTA, CDR2 FQGTGA. Losses at the gene ends were 6 bases for V and 6 bases for J; bases not matched to a gene: 4. CDR3 nucleotides: TGTGCCAGCAGTTATAGCGGGAGGGCCAATGAGCAGTTCTTC. It is translated as CASSYSGRANEQFF.

The chain has TRBV20-1 and TRBJ2-1, with 9 bases matching TRBD1. The CDR3 loop spans 16 amino acids. Germline V lookup: CDR1 DFQATT, CDR2 SNEGSKA (reference sequence). With V trimmed by 3 bases and J by 3 bases, 9 bases remained unmatched. CDR3 protein: CSASVWTGEGYNEQFF. CDR3 DNA sequence: TGCAGTGCTAGTGTGTGGACAGGGGAGGGCTACAATGAGCAGTTCTTC.

In this sample, this clone turned up a few times. The genes are TRBV5-4 and TRBJ1-2, with D possibly TRBD1 on 6 matching bases. This CDR3 comprises 12 residues. Per the germline V gene, CDR1 is SGHNT and CDR2 is YYREEE (reference sequence). V shed 5 bases and J shed 7 bases, with 12 bases lying between them. In DNA form, the CDR3 reads TGTGCCAGCAGACGCACAGGGTCTGGCTACACCTTC. Translating it yields CASRRTGSGYTF.

The chain joins TRBV10-3 to TRBJ2-7, with TRBD1 as a possible D gene (6 bases). CDR3 size: 15 residues. Germline V gene lookup returns CDR1 ENHRY and CDR2 SYGVKD. The V gene lost 7 bases and the J gene lost 0 bases, with 16 bases spanning the gap. CDR3 in DNA: TGTGCCATCAAGGGAGACAGGACCTCCTCCTACGAGCAGTACTTC. It specifies CAIKGDRTSSYEQYF.

The chain is built from TRBV27 and TRBJ1-2, with D perhaps TRBD1 (6 bases). Between the trimmed V and J ends, which lost 6 bases and 7 bases, there was a span of 12 bases. This CDR3 has 12 amino acids. Germline values: CDR1 MNHEY, CDR2 SMNVEV (reference sequence). The CDR3 is CASRMGTLGYTF. Written as DNA, the CDR3 is TGTGCCAGCAGAATGGGGACACTTGGCTACACCTTC.

The gene calls are TRBV19 and TRBJ2-1; weak D call: TRBD2 (6 bases). Germline CDR1 reads LNHDA; CDR2 reads SQIVND (reference sequence). The CDR3 is 15 amino acids. V was pared by 6 bases and J by 5 bases, with 17 bases between. CDR3 bases: TGTGCCAGTAGACACCCGGGACTTACAAACAATGAGCAGTTCTTC. Translation gives CASRHPGLTNNEQFF.

This chain links TRBV3-1 (or the pseudogene TRBV3-2) with TRBJ1-6; D ambiguous. Trimming removed 6 bases from V and 10 bases from J, with 16 bases in between. This CDR3 has 14 residues. Germline-derived CDR1 and CDR2 are LGHDT and YNNKEL (reference sequence). CDR3 bases: TGTGCCAGCAGAACTAGTTCCGGTAACTCACCCCTCCACTTT. It is translated as CASRTSSGNSPLHF.

The gene calls are TRBV9 and TRBJ2-2, with D perhaps matching TRBD1 (5 bases). The CDR3 sequence is 17 residues long. Germline V gives CDR1 SGDLS, CDR2 YYNGEE. V was cut by 3 bases and J by 3 bases, with 18 bases left in between. The CDR3 loop reads CASSAQSNRLHTGELFF. CDR3 coding DNA: TGTGCCAGCAGCGCCCAAAGTAACAGGCTCCACACCGGGGAGCTGTTTTTT.

J is TRBJ1-2 and V is TRBV28; TRBD1 agrees at 7 bases. J was trimmed by 0 bases and V by 3 bases; bases with no gene match: 1. Germline CDR1 MDHEN, CDR2 SYDVKM. The CDR3 totals 14 residues. CDR3 amino acids: CASSLGQTNYGYTF. The CDR3 coding sequence is TGTGCCAGCAGTTTGGGACAGACTAACTATGGCTACACCTTC.

The rearrangement links TRBV28 to TRBJ2-1; 11 bases fit TRBD1. The trim removed 5 bases at V and 3 bases at J, leaving 9 bases unmatched. CDR3 length: 17 residues. CDR1 and CDR2 from the germline V gene are MDHEN and SYDVKM. The CDR3 spells CASSQTWTGGIYNEQFF. In nucleotides, the CDR3 is TGTGCCAGCAGTCAGACCTGGACAGGGGGCATCTACAATGAGCAGTTCTTC.

The chain uses TRBV7-6 and TRBJ2-7, with no clear D. The V and J ends lost 1 base and 2 bases respectively, with 9 bases between them. CDR1 is SGHVS and CDR2 is FNYEAQ in the germline V gene. The CDR3 runs 14 residues. The CDR3 nucleotides read TGTGCCAGCAGCTTAGAACTTCCCCCCTACGAGCAGTACTTC. It translates to CASSLELPPYEQYF.

The rearrangement links TRBV6-5 to TRBJ2-1; a possible D gene is TRBD2 (5 bases). Germline-derived CDR1 and CDR2 are MNHEY and SVGAGI. V dropped 0 bases and J dropped 4 bases, with 13 bases sitting between them. This CDR3 has 16 amino acids. Written as DNA, the CDR3 is TGTGCCAGCAGTTACTCACGGGGAAGGCAATACAATGAGCAGTTCTTC. Translation gives CASSYSRGRQYNEQFF.

The V gene is TRBV7-7, the J gene TRBJ2-5; a possible D gene is TRBD2 (6 bases). The germline V and J ends were trimmed by 2 bases and 1 base, with 11 bases remaining between them. Germline V gene data show CDR1 as SSHAT and CDR2 as FNYEAQ (reference sequence). The CDR3 has 15 amino acids. DNA of the CDR3: TGTGCCAGCAGCTTACGAGCGGGCGTCCAAGAGACCCAGTACTTC. Its translation is CASSLRAGVQETQYF. The whole variable domain, remainder taken from reference TRBV7-7 and TRBJ2-5, is GAGVSQSPRYKVTKRGQDVTLRCDPISSHATLYWYQQALGQGPEFLTYFNYEAQPDKSGLPSDRFSAERPEGSISTLTIQRTEQRDSAMYRCASSLRAGVQETQYFGPGTRLLVL.